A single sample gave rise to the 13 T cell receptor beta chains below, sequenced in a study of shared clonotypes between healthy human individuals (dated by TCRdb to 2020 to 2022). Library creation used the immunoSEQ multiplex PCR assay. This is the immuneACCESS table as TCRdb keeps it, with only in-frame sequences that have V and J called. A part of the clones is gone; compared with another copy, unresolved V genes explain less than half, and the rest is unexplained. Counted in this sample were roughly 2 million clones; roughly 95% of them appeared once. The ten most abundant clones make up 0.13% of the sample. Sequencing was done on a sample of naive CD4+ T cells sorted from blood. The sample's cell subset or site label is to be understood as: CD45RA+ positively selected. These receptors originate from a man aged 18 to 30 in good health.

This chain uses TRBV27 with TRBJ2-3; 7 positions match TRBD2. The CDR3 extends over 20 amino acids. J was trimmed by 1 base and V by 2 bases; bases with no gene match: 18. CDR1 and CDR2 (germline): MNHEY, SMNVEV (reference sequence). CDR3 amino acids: CASSLGSLAVTRFGTDTQYF. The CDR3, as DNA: TGTGCCAGCAGTTTAGGATCTCTAGCGGTGACGCGCTTTGGCACAGATACGCAGTATTTT.

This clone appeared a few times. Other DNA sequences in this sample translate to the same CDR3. CDR3 region: CASSEVYEQYF. CDR3 nucleotide sequence: TGTGCCAGCAGTGAGGTCTACGAGCAGTACTTC. The chain carries TRBV2 and TRBJ2-7, with D unclear. CDR3 length: 11 residues. Trimming cost V 3 bases and J 3 bases, with 3 bases left between them. Germline lookup yields CDR1 SNHLY and CDR2 FYNNEI.

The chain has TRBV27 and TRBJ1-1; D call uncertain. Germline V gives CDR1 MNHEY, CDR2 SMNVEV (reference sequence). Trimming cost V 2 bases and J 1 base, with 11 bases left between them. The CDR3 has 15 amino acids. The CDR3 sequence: CASSLNAGWNTEAFF. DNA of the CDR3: TGTGCCAGCAGTTTAAATGCCGGCTGGAACACTGAAGCTTTCTTT.

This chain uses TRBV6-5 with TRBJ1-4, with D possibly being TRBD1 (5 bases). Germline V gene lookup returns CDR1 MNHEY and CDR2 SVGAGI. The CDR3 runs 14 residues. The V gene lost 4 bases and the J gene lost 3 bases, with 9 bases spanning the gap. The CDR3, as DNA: TGTGCCAGCAGTTCCCGGGACGCTAATGAAAAACTGTTTTTT. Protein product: CASSSRDANEKLFF.

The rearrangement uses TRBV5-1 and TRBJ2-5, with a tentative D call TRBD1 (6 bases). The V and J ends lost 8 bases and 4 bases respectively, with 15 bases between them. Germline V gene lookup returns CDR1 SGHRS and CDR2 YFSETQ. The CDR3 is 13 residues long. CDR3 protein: CASRLGGVETQYF. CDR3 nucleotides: TGCGCCAGTAGATTAGGGGGAGTAGAGACCCAGTACTTC.

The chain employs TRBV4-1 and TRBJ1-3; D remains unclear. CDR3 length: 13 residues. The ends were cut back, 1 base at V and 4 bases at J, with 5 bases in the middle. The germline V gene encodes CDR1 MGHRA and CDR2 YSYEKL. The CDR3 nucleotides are TGCGCCAGCAGCCAAGGTAAAGGAAACACCATATATTTT. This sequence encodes CASSQGKGNTIYF.

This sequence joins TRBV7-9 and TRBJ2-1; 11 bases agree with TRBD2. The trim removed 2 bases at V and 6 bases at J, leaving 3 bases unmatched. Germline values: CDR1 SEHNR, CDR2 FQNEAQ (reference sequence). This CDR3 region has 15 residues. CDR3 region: CASSLLAGGSNEQFF. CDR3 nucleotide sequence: TGTGCCAGCAGCTTACTAGCGGGAGGAAGCAATGAGCAGTTCTTC.

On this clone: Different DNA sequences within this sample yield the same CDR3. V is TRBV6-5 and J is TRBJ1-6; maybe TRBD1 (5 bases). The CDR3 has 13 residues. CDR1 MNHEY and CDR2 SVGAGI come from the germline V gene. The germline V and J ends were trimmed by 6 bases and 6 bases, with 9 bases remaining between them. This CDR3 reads CASRGQVNSPLHF. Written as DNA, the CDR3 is TGTGCCAGCAGGGGGCAAGTTAATTCACCCCTCCACTTT.

This chain's CDR3 is CASSLGQGADYGYTF. CDR3 bases: TGTGCCAGCAGCCTTGGGCAGGGGGCGGACTATGGCTACACCTTC. This chain uses TRBV5-6 with TRBJ1-2, with TRBD1 matching over 8 bases. The CDR3 extends over 15 amino acids. The germline gives CDR1 SGHDT, CDR2 YYEEEE. The V gene end was trimmed by 4 bases and the J gene end by 3 bases; junction bases not matched to a gene: 8.

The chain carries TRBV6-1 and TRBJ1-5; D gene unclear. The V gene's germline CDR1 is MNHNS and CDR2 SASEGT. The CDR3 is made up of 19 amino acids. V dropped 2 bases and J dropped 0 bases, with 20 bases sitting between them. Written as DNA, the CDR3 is TGTGCCAGCAGTGAAAACGTTGGGAGTCCTAAGTATAGCAATCAGCCCCAGCATTTT. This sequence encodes CASSENVGSPKYSNQPQHF.

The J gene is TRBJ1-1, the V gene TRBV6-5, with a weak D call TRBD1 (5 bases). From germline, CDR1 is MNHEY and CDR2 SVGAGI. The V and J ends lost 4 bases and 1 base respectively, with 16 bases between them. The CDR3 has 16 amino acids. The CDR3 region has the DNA TGTGCCAGCAGTTCGGGACCTGTCAGGGAGAACACTGAAGCTTTCTTT. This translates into CASSSGPVRENTEAFF.

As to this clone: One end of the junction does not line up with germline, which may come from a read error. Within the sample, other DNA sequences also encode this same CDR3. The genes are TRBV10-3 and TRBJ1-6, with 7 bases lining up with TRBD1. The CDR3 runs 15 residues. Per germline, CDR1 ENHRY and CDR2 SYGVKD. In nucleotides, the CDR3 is TGTGCCAGCAGTGCCTATCCGGGGACAGAATCACCCCTCCACTTT. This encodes CASSAYPGTESPLHF.

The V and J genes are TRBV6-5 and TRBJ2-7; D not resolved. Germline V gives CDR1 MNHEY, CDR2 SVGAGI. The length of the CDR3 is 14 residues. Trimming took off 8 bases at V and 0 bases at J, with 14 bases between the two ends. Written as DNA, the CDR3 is TGTGCCAGCGGAGACACCGCGAGCTCCTACGAGCAGTACTTC. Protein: CASGDTASSYEQYF.